This TCR beta chain was observed in a study of T cell clonality in common variable immunodeficiency. This CDR3 is 13 amino acids long. Germline V lookup: CDR1 SEHNR, CDR2 FQNEAQ (reference sequence). With 5 bases removed from V and 2 bases from J, the gap between germline ends came to 10 bases. This clone was observed a few times. As yet, its antigen is unknown. The sequenced fragment ends 3 residues before the CDR3 boundary, so the rest is inferred from the germline J gene. Study findings and constraints: Fewer TCRbeta clones were shared among CVID subjects than controls. Fewer deletions and N-nucleotide insertions were reportedly seen in common variable immunodeficiency TCR beta sequences. CVID subjects had higher TCRbeta clonality than healthy controls, most marked in about a third.

Data came from immunoSEQ multiplex PCR; TCRdb stores just in-frame clones and leaves some out. The profile covers 15,000 to 25,000 clones, none occurring a single time. The sequencing sample was made of peripheral blood mononuclear cells. The J gene is TRBJ2-7, the V gene TRBV7-9; D is perhaps TRBD1 (5 bases). This clonotype originated in a human donor with common variable immunodeficiency. The sequenced part of the CDR3 DNA is TGTGCCAGCAGCGACGACAGTACCTACGAG. Encoded protein: CASSDDSTYE. The full CDR3 sequence reads CASSDDSTYEQYF. Supplemented by reference TRBV7-9 and TRBJ2-7, the full variable domain reads DTGVSQNPRHKITKRGQNVTFRCDPISEHNRLYWYRQTLGQGPEFLTYFQNEAQLEKSRLLSDRFSAERPKGSFSTLEIQRTEQGDSAMYLCASSDDSTYEQYFGPGTRLTVT.